These 5 T cell receptor beta chains originate from one sample sequenced in a study of blood T cell repertoires in COVID-19 (dated by TCRdb to 2018 to 2020). The library came from the immunoSEQ multiplex PCR assay. Entries here come from immuneACCESS through TCRdb and include only in-frame sequences with V and J called. Some clones fail to appear in such tables; in the studies checked, an unresolved V gene covers under half of the shortfall, and the cause of the remainder is unknown. The sample has approximately 76,000 clones on record, approximately 80% of them singletons. Over 8.5% of the sample is held by the ten biggest clonotypes. Sequencing used peripheral blood. These receptors were obtained from a man over 45 with acute or convalescent COVID-19.

The chain joins TRBV28 to TRBJ1-1; D uncertain. Germline values: CDR1 MDHEN, CDR2 SYDVKM. CDR3 length: 13 amino acids. V was pared by 8 bases and J by 0 bases, with 10 bases between. CDR3 residues: CASLWRVNTEAFF. The CDR3 nucleotides are TGTGCCAGCCTCTGGCGGGTGAACACTGAAGCTTTCTTT.

The rearrangement links TRBV19 to TRBJ2-2, with D possibly being TRBD1 (6 bases). Germline V gives CDR1 LNHDA, CDR2 SQIVND (reference sequence). V lost 3 bases and J lost 3, with 11 bases in between. This CDR3 has 15 amino acids. The CDR3 DNA is TGTGCCAGTAGTATTGACAGGTGGGACACCGGGGAGCTGTTTTTT. Its translation is CASSIDRWDTGELFF.

V is TRBV5-1 and J is TRBJ2-4; TRBD1 agrees at 9 bases. The CDR3 runs 12 residues. Germline V CDR1 and CDR2: SGHRS, YFSETQ. The J segment lost 9 bases and the V segment lost 4 bases, leaving 2 bases of the junction unmatched. CDR3 in DNA: TGCGCCAGCAGCACGGACAGGGGCATTCAGTACTTC. Protein: CASSTDRGIQYF.

The chain uses TRBV30 and TRBJ1-2, with D unresolved. CDR3 length: 12 residues. CDR1 and CDR2 (germline): GTSNPN, SVGIG (reference sequence). V gave up 5 bases and J gave up 0 bases, with 7 bases separating them. The CDR3 region has the DNA TGTGCCTGGGCATTAGCTAACTATGGCTACACCTTC. Amino acids: CAWALANYGYTF.

The rearrangement joins TRBV4-3 to TRBJ2-7, with 11 bases aligning to TRBD1. Germline V gene data show CDR1 as LGHNA and CDR2 as YSLEER. CDR3 length: 16 amino acids. Unmatched junction bases numbered 6, after V lost 0 bases and J lost 5 bases. CDR3 region: CASSQDGMGQGDEQYF. In nucleotides, the CDR3 is TGCGCCAGCAGCCAAGATGGAATGGGACAGGGGGACGAGCAGTACTTC.